Detailed here is one T cell receptor beta chain. What it binds is unknown. This table comes from immunoSEQ multiplex PCR, and its TCRdb copy is limited to in-frame clones, with some not included. The sample lists about 16,000 clones, over 65% occurring once. The CDR3 loop spans 15 amino acids. The V gene's germline CDR1 is SGHTA and CDR2 FQGNSA. V gave up 5 bases and J gave up 7 bases, with 20 bases separating them. This entry belongs to a study of tumor-infiltrating lymphocytes in localized non-small cell lung cancer. The overall study: Tumor tissue and non-adjacent uninvolved lung came from each patient.

Study-level findings and limits: Immunotypes IM1 and IM2 had similar TCR-derived T-cell fractions.

The material sequenced was lung tumor tissue. The chain combines TRBV7-2 with TRBJ1-2; the D gene is possibly TRBD1 (5 bases). The clonotype comes from a human donor with non-small cell lung cancer. The DNA for the CDR3 is TGTGCCAGCAGCCCATCCGGGACGGCGTTCATTGGCTACACCTTC. Residues: CASSPSGTAFIGYTF.